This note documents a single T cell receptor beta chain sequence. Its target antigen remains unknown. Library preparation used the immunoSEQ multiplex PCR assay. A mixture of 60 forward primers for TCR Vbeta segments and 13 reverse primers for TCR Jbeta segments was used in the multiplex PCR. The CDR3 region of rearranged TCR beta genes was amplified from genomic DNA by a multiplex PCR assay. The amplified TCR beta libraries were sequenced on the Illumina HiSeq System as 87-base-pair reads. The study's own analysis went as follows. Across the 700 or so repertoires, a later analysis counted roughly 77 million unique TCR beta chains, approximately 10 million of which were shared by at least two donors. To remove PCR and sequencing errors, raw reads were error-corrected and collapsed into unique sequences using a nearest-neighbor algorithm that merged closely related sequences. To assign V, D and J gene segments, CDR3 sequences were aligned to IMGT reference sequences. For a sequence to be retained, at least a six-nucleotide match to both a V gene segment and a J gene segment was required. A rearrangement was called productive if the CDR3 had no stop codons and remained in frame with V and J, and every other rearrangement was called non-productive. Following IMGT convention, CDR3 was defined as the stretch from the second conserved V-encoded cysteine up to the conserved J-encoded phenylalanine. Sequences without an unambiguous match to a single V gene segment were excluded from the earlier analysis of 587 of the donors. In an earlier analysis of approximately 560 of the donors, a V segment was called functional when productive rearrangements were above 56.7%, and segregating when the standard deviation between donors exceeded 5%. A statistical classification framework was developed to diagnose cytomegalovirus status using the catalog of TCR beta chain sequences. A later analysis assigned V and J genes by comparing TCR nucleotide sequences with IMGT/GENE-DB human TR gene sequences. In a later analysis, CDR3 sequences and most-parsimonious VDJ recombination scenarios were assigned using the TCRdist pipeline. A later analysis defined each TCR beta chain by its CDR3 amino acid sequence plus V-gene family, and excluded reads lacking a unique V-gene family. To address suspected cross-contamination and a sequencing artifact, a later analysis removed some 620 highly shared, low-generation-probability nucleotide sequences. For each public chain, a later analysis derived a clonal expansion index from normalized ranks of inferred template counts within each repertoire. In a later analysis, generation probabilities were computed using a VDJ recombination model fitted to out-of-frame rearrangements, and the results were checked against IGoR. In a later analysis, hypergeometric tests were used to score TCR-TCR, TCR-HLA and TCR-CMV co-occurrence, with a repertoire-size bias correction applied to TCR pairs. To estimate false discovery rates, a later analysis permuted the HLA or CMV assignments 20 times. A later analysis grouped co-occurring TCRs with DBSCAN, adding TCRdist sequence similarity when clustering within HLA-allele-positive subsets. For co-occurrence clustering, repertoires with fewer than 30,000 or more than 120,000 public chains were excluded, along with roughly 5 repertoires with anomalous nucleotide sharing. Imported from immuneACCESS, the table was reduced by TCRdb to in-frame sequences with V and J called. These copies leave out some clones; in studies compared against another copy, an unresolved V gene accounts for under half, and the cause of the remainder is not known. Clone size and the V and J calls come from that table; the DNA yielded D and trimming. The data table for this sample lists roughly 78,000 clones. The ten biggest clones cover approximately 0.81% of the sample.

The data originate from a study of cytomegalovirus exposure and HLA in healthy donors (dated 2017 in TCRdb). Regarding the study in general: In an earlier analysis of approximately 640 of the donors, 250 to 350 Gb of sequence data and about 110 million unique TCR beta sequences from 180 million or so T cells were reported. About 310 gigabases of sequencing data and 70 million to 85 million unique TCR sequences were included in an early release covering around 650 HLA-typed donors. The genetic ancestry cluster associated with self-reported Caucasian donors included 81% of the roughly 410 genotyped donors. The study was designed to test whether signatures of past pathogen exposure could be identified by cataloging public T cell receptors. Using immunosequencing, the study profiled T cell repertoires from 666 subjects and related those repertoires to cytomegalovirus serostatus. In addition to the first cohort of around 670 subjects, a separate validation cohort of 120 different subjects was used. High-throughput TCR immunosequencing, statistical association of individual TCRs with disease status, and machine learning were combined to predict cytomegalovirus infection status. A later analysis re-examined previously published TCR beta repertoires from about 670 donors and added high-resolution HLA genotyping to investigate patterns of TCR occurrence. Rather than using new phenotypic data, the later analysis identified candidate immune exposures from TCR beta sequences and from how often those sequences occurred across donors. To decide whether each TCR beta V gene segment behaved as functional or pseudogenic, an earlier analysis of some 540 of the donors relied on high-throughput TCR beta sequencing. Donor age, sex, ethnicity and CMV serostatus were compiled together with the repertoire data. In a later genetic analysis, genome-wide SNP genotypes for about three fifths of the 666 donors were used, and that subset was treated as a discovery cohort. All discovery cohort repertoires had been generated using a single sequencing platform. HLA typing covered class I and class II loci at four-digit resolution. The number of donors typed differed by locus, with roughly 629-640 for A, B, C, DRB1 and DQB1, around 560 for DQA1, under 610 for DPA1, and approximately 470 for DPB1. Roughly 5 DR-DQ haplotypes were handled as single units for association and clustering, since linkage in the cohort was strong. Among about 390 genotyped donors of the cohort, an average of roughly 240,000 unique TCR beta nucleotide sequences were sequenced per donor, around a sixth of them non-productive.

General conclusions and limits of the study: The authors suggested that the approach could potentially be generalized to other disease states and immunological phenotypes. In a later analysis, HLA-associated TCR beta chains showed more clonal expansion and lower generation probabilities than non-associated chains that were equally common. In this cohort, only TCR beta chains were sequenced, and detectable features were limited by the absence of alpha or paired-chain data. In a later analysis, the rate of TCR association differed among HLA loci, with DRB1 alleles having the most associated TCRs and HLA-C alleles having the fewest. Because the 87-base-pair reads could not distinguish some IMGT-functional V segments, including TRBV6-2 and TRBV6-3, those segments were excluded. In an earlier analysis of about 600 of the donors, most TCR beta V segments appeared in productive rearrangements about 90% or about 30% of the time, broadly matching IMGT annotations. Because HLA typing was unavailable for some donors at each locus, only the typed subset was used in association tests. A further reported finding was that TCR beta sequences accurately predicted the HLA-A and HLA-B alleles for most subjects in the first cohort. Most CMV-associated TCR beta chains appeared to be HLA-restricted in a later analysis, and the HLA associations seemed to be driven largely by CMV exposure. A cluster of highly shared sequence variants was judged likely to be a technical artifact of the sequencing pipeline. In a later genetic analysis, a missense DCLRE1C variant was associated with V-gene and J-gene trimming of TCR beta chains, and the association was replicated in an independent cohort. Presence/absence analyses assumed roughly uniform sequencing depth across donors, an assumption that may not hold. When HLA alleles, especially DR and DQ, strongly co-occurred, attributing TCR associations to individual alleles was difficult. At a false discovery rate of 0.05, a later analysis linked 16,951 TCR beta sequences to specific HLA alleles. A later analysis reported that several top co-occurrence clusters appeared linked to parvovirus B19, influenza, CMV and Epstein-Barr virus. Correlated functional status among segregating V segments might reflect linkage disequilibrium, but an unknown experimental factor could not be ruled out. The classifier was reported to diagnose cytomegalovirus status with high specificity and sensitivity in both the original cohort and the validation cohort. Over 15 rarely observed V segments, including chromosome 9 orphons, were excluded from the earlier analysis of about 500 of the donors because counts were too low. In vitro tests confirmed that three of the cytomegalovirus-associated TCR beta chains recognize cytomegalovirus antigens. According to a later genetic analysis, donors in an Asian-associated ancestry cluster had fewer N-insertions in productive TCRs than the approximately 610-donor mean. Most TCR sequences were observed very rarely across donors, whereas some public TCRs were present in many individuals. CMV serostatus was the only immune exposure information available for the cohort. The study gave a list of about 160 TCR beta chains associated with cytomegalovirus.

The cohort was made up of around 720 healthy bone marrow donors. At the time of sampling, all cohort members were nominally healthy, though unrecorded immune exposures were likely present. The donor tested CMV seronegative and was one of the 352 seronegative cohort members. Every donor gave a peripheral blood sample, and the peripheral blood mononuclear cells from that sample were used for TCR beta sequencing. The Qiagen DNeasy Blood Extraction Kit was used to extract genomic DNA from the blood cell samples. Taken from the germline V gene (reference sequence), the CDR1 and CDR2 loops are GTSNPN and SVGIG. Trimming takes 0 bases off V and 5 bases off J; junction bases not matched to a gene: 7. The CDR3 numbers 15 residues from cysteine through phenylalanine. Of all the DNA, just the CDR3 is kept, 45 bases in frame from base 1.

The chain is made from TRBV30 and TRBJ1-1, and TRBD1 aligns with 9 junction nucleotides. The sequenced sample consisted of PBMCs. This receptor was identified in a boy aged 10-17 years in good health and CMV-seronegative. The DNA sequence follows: TGTGCCTGGAGTGTACATCGGGACAGGGCGACTGAAGCTTTCTTT. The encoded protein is CAWSVHRDRATEAFF.